This entry lists 22 T cell receptor beta chains sequenced from one sample in a study of blood T cells in healthy people across ages. Using a J-beta primer mix together with a sample-barcoded 5' primer, a second PCR was run for about 7 to 12 cycles. One entry per CDR3 protein results from TCRdb running MiXCR on the 5' RACE reads. The data contain 1,100,000 or so distinct CDR3 sequences, under 55% of them singletons. What was sequenced was blood. These receptors all come from a woman between 55 and 75 years old in good health.

The chain is built from TRBV20-1 and TRBJ2-3; TRBD2 matches 10 bases. The CDR3 sequence is 15 residues long. V was pared by 3 bases and J by 5 bases, with 8 bases of the junction left unmatched. From germline, CDR1 is DFQATT and CDR2 SNEGSKA (reference sequence). The DNA for the CDR3 is TGCAGTGCTAGTGCCCTAGCGGGAGATTTAGATACGCAGTATTTT. It codes for CSASALAGDLDTQYF.

V gene TRBV2 combines with J gene TRBJ1-4; 11 nucleotides line up with TRBD1. Germline-derived CDR1 and CDR2 are SNHLY and FYNNEI. This CDR3 is 15 amino acids long. The J segment lost 7 bases and the V segment lost 7 bases, leaving 8 bases of the junction unmatched. The chain's CDR3 is CASMIGQGAGEKLFF. CDR3 DNA sequence: TGTGCCAGCATGATTGGACAGGGGGCTGGTGAAAAACTGTTTTTT.

The chain joins TRBV14 to TRBJ2-7; 7 bases are shared with TRBD1. The CDR3 runs 15 residues. Germline values: CDR1 SGHDN, CDR2 FVKESK. V shed 4 bases, J shed 4 bases, and the junction held 10 bases outside the gene matches. The CDR3 reads CASSLLSRGLYEQYF. CDR3 in DNA: TGTGCCAGCAGCCTGCTCAGTAGGGGGCTTTACGAGCAGTACTTC.

The chain combines TRBV20-1 with TRBJ2-3; TRBD2 aligns across 8 bases. Germline CDR1 reads DFQATT; CDR2 reads SNEGSKA (reference sequence). This CDR3 contains 13 residues. Germline trimming cut 6 bases from V and 3 bases from J; bases unmatched to any gene: 5. This chain's CDR3 is CSATPSGTDTQYF. CDR3 in DNA: TGCAGTGCCACCCCTAGCGGGACAGATACGCAGTATTTT.

This clonotype is a singleton in its sample. The V and J genes are TRBV5-5 and TRBJ2-2, with 7 bases aligning to TRBD1. The CDR3 has 16 residues. CDR1 and CDR2 from the germline V gene are SGHKS and YYEKEE (reference sequence). With 0 bases clipped from V and 3 bases from J, the junction kept 5 bases outside the gene matches. The CDR3 loop is CASSLAGTAYTGELFF. CDR3 DNA: TGTGCCAGCAGCTTGGCCGGGACAGCGTACACCGGGGAGCTGTTTTTT. The whole variable domain, filled in from reference TRBV5-5 and TRBJ2-2, reads DAGVTQSPTHLIKTRGQQVTLRCSPISGHKSVSWYQQVLGQGPQFIFQYYEKEERGRGNFPDRFSARQFPNYSSELNVNALLLGDSALYLCASSLAGTAYTGELFFGEGSRLTVL.

The J gene is TRBJ2-1, the V gene TRBV7-2, with D tentatively TRBD2 (6 bases). Deletions cut 5 bases from V and 7 bases from J, with 18 bases between. Germline assignment: CDR1 SGHTA and CDR2 FQGNSA. The CDR3 runs 15 residues. The CDR3 loop is CASSPRRGWENEQFF. The CDR3 DNA follows: TGTGCCAGCAGCCCTAGGAGGGGATGGGAGAATGAGCAGTTCTTC.

The chain uses TRBV9 and TRBJ2-3; 12 bases line up with TRBD2. Germline CDR1 SGDLS, CDR2 YYNGEE. V dropped 0 bases and J dropped 7; count of bases not matched to a gene: 6. The CDR3 extends over 16 amino acids. In DNA form, the CDR3 reads TGTGCCAGCAGCGTAGGACTAGCGGGAGTTGGAAATACGCAGTATTTT. Amino acids: CASSVGLAGVGNTQYF.

The chain has TRBV11-2 and TRBJ2-5, with D possibly being TRBD2 (5 bases). Trimming stripped 8 bases from V and 1 base from J, with 14 bases between. The CDR3 covers 14 residues. CDR1 and CDR2 from the germline V gene are SGHAT and FQNNGV. In DNA form, the CDR3 reads TGTGCCAGCCGAGTCGGCGGGCTCCAAGAGACCCAGTACTTC. It is translated as CASRVGGLQETQYF.

Only a few counts were recorded for this clonotype. The chain carries TRBV5-6 and TRBJ2-6, with 11 nucleotides matching TRBD1. Germline V gene data show CDR1 as SGHDT and CDR2 as YYEEEE. The trim removed 4 bases at V and 1 base at J, leaving 7 bases unmatched. This CDR3 is built from 18 residues. This CDR3 is CASSDPGQGVSGANVLTF. The CDR3 DNA sequence: TGTGCCAGCAGCGATCCGGGACAGGGGGTGTCTGGGGCCAACGTCCTGACTTTC.

Regarding this clonotype: The junction and the germline gene differ at one end; a read error may be behind it. The CDR3 DNA is TGTGCCGGCAGCGGCTACAGCGGAGGCTACACCTTC. Its protein product is CAGSGYSGGYTF. The chain carries TRBV7-8 and TRBJ1-2; D is ambiguous. The germline V gene has CDR1 SGHVS and CDR2 FQNEAQ. The CDR3 is 12 amino acids.

The V and J genes are TRBV27 and TRBJ2-3; 13 positions agree with TRBD2. Trimming cost V 1 base and J 3 bases; bases outside gene matches: 7. The CDR3 spans 18 residues. Germline lookup yields CDR1 MNHEY and CDR2 SMNVEV (reference sequence). The CDR3 nucleotides read TGTGCCAGCAGTTTATACGGGCAGACTAGCGGGAGGACAGATACGCAGTATTTT. Its translation: CASSLYGQTSGRTDTQYF.

This clonotype was seen ten or more times. CDR3 in DNA: TGTGCCAGCACCACTCCCAAAGCCGGGACTAGCCCAGATACGCAGTATTTT. It specifies CASTTPKAGTSPDTQYF. The V gene is TRBV6-2 or TRBV6-3, the J gene TRBJ2-3, with TRBD2 identical over 9 bases. The trim removed 7 bases at V and 4 bases at J, leaving 15 bases unmatched. CDR3 length equals 17 residues. Per germline, CDR1 MNHEY and CDR2 SVGEGT.

This chain connects TRBV18 to TRBJ2-3; 8 bases align to TRBD1. This CDR3 spans 17 amino acids. CDR1 and CDR2 from the germline V gene are KGHSH and LQKENI. V dropped 3 bases and J dropped 1; count of bases not matched to a gene: 9. As DNA, the CDR3 is TGTGCCAGCTCACCCTTGCAGGGGGCGTTAGGCACAGATACGCAGTATTTT. Translating gives CASSPLQGALGTDTQYF.

This clonotype occurred a few times. The chain carries TRBV20-1 and TRBJ2-1; TRBD2 agrees at 13 bases. Trimming removed 0 bases from V and 8 bases from J; junction bases left unmatched: 7. The CDR3 length is 16 residues. Germline V gene lookup returns CDR1 DFQATT and CDR2 SNEGSKA (reference sequence). The CDR3 sequence is CSARDPLAGGLYEQFF. CDR3 nucleotides: TGCAGTGCTAGAGACCCACTAGCGGGAGGGCTCTATGAGCAGTTCTTC.

This chain links TRBV6-6 with TRBJ2-7; 13 bases align to TRBD2. V gave up 6 bases and J gave up 2 bases; unmatched junction bases: 7. CDR3 length: 16 amino acids. Germline V gives CDR1 MNHNY, CDR2 SVGAGI (reference sequence). Written as DNA, the CDR3 is TGTGCCAGCAGACGGACTAGCGGGGGAGGGACCTACGAGCAGTACTTC. Translating gives CASRRTSGGGTYEQYF.

This clonotype was seen a few times. For the CDR3, the DNA is TGCAGTGCCTCCGGCGGGTCGGCTAGCTCCTACGAGCAGTACTTC. This codes for CSASGGSASSYEQYF. This chain connects TRBV20-1 to TRBJ2-7, with D perhaps TRBD2 (5 bases). This CDR3 region has 15 residues. The V gene's germline CDR1 is DFQATT and CDR2 SNEGSKA (reference sequence). Trimming cost V 6 bases and J 0 bases, with 18 bases left between them.

This chain connects TRBV19 to TRBJ2-3; D is uncertain. CDR1 is LNHDA and CDR2 is SQIVND in the germline V gene (reference sequence). The CDR3 contains 14 residues. Trimming stripped 4 bases from V and 6 bases from J, with 14 bases between. For the CDR3, the DNA is TGTGCCAGTAGTACCGACGAAGACGGGGATACGCAGTATTTT. This encodes CASSTDEDGDTQYF.

This clonotype was observed a handful of times. This chain connects TRBV24-1 to TRBJ1-2; D call uncertain. CDR1 and CDR2 (germline): KGHDR, SFDVKD. Trimming removed 0 bases from V and 5 bases from J, with 6 bases in between. This CDR3 has 13 amino acids. The CDR3 sequence is CATSDLRGYGYTF. The CDR3 nucleotides read TGTGCCACCAGTGATTTGCGAGGTTATGGCTACACCTTC.

This chain links TRBV30 with TRBJ1-5, with unresolved D. Germline V gene data show CDR1 as GTSNPN and CDR2 as SVGIG (reference sequence). Trimming removed 5 bases from V and 5 bases from J, with 13 bases in between. CDR3 length: 13 amino acids. CDR3 in amino acids: CAWSPGLHQPQHF. As DNA, the CDR3 is TGTGCCTGGTCTCCGGGCCTACATCAGCCCCAGCATTTT.

The chain has TRBV6-1 and TRBJ2-7; TRBD2 matches at 7 bases. Germline lookup yields CDR1 MNHNS and CDR2 SASEGT. Trimming cost V 10 bases and J 4 bases; bases outside gene matches: 10. The CDR3 length is 13 residues. This CDR3 is CATTASGVYEQYF. The CDR3, as DNA: TGTGCCACCACTGCTAGCGGAGTTTACGAGCAGTACTTC.

V usage is TRBV27 and J usage is TRBJ2-5; 11 bases are shared with TRBD1. With V trimmed by 7 bases and J by 11 bases, 21 bases remained unmatched. The length of the CDR3 is 17 residues. Germline V CDR1 and CDR2: MNHEY, SMNVEV (reference sequence). In nucleotides, the CDR3 is TGTGCCAGCAACCCCACCACCGGGACAGGGGGTCAGAATGAGCAGTACTTC. Encoded protein: CASNPTTGTGGQNEQYF.

This clonotype was detected many times. V and J are TRBV6-5 and TRBJ2-1, with 7 bases lining up with TRBD1. The germline V gene has CDR1 MNHEY and CDR2 SVGAGI. The CDR3 totals 14 residues. The V segment lost 3 bases and the J segment 2 bases; nucleotides outside the gene matches: 1. CDR3 residues: CASSYGTAYNEQFF. DNA for the CDR3: TGTGCCAGCAGTTATGGGACAGCCTACAATGAGCAGTTCTTC.